A single sample gave rise to the 2 T cell receptor beta chains below, sequenced in a study of T cell changes during pregnancy in multiple sclerosis. Using immunoSEQ multiplex PCR, the repertoire was profiled, and TCRdb retains in-frame clones only, with some absent. The repertoire includes tens of thousands of clones, more than 70% of them detected once, and about 7.4% sits in the top ten. The source material was CD8+ T cells from peripheral blood mononuclear cells, sampled before pregnancy. These TCRs come from a female donor with multiple sclerosis, enrolled in a pregnancy study.

The chain recombines TRBV19 with TRBJ2-7; TRBD2 aligns across 14 bases. This CDR3 is 15 amino acids long. The J segment lost 7 bases and the V segment lost 5 bases, leaving 7 bases of the junction unmatched. Per the germline V gene, CDR1 is LNHDA and CDR2 is SQIVND (reference sequence). The CDR3 here is CASSAWTSGRPEQYF. The CDR3 DNA reads TGTGCCAGTAGTGCCTGGACTAGCGGGAGGCCGGAGCAGTACTTC.

The genes are TRBV4-3 and TRBJ2-1; possible D gene TRBD2, 5 bases. The CDR3 contains 17 residues. V was shortened by 4 bases and J by 7 bases, with 23 bases between the two germline ends. Per the germline V gene, CDR1 is LGHNA and CDR2 is YSLEER. This CDR3 is CASSLGTGERILNEQFF. The CDR3 coding sequence is TGCGCCAGCAGCCTTGGTACCGGGGAGAGGATTTTGAATGAGCAGTTCTTC.